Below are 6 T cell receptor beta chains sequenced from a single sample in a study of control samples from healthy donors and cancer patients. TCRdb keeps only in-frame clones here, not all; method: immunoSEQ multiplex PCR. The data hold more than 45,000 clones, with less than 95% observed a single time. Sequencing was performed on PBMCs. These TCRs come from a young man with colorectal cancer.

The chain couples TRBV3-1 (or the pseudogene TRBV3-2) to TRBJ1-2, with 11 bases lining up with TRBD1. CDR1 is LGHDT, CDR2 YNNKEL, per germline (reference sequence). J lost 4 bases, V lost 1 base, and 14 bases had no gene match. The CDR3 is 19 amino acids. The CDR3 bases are TGTGCCAGCAGCCAAGGGATTCCGGACAGGGGGCACCGCGGCTATGGCTACACCTTC. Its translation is CASSQGIPDRGHRGYGYTF.

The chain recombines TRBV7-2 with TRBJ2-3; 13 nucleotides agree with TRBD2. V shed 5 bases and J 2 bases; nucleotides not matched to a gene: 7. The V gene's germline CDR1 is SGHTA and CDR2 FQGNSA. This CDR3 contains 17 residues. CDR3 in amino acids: CASSPRLAGGATDTQYF. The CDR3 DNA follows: TGTGCCAGCAGCCCTCGACTAGCGGGGGGAGCCACAGATACGCAGTATTTT. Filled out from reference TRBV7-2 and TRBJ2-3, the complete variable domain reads GAGVSQSPSNKVTEKGKDVELRCDPISGHTALYWYRQSLGQGLEFLIYFQGNSAPDKSGLPSDRFSAERTGGSVSTLTIQRTQQEDSAVYLCASSPRLAGGATDTQYFGPGTRLTVL.

CDR3 protein: CASSQDLGQGGPYEQYF. In DNA, the CDR3 is TGTGCCAGCAGCCAAGATTTGGGGCAGGGGGGGCCCTACGAGCAGTACTTC. V gene TRBV4-2 combines with J gene TRBJ2-7; D might be TRBD1 or TRBD2, each matching 7 bases. This CDR3 is built from 17 residues. Per the germline V gene, CDR1 is LGHNA and CDR2 is YNFKEQ. Trimming stripped 0 bases from V and 2 bases from J, with 17 bases between.

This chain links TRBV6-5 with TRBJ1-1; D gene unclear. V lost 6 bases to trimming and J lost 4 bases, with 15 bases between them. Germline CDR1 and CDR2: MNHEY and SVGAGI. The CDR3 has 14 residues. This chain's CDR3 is CASRPGLWGTEAFF. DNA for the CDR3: TGTGCCAGCAGGCCCGGCTTATGGGGCACTGAAGCTTTCTTT.

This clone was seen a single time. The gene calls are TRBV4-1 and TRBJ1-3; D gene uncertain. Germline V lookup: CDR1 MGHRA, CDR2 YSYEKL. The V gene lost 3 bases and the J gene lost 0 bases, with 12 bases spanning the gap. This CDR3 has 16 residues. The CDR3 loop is CASSHSGQLSGNTIYF. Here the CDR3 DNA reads TGCGCCAGCAGCCATTCTGGCCAACTCTCTGGAAACACCATATATTTT.

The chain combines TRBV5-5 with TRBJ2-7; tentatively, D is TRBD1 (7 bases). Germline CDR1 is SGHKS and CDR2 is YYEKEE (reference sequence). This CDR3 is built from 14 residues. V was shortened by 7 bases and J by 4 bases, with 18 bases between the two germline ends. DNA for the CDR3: TGTGCCAGCTATAGTTGGGACAGCGGGTACGAGCAGTACTTC. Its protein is CASYSWDSGYEQYF.